This TCR beta chain originates from a study of shared clonotypes between healthy human individuals. Overall study findings and caveats: Lower generation probabilities were found for non-shared clonotypes than for those shared by all four donors.

The naive CD8 fraction comprised CD45RO-negative cells positively selected for CCR7 and excluded terminally differentiated effector memory CD45RA+ cells. Donors were healthy HIV-negative adults without recent acute infections or vaccinations. Repertoires were generated with immunoSEQ multiplex PCR, while TCRdb's copy carries only in-frame clones and drops some. The sample has about 580,000 clones; 95% to 98% are singletons. V was trimmed by 2 bases and J by 5 bases, leaving 7 bases between them. The CDR3 length is 12 residues. Germline-derived CDR1 and CDR2 are SEHNR and FQNEAQ (reference sequence). Comment on this clone: Its cognate antigen is unknown.

What was sequenced was naive CD8+ T cells sorted from blood. This TCR was sampled from a man aged 25 to 40 in good health. V usage is TRBV7-9 and J usage is TRBJ2-7; D unresolved. The CDR3 region is CASSLSSDEQYF. CDR3 coding DNA: TGTGCCAGCAGCTTAAGTTCCGACGAGCAGTACTTC.